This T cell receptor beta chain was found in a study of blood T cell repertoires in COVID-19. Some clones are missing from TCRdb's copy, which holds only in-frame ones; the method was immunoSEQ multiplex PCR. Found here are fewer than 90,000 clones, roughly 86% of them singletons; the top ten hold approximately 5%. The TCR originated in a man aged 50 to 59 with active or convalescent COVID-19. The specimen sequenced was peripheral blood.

The CDR3 nucleotides are TGTGCCAGTAGTCGGGATACGAGCTCCTACGAGCAGTACTTC. This sequence encodes CASSRDTSSYEQYF. This sequence joins TRBV19 and TRBJ2-7; a possible D gene is TRBD2 (5 bases). The germline CDR1 and CDR2 sequences are LNHDA and SQIVND (reference sequence). The CDR3 consists of 14 residues. The V end lost 5 bases, the J end lost 0 bases, and 11 bases lay between the germline ends.